A single sample is the source of the 14 T cell receptor beta chains below, sequenced in a study of cytomegalovirus exposure and HLA in healthy donors. 60 Vbeta and 13 Jbeta primers were used in PCR. The assay was immunoSEQ multiplex PCR, and TCRdb's table has in-frame clones only and misses some. Here the sample spans 150,000 or so clones, roughly 80% being singletons. The specimen sequenced was PBMCs. Receptor source: a female donor in good health and CMV-seronegative.

This clone was detected only a few times. The V call is TRBV4-1, the J call TRBJ1-1; 8 bases map to TRBD1. Germline CDR1 reads MGHRA; CDR2 reads YSYEKL. This CDR3 spans 16 amino acids. V shed 1 base, J shed 1 base, and the junction held 5 bases outside the gene matches. The CDR3 loop is CASSQGTDRGNTEAFF. CDR3 DNA: TGCGCCAGCAGCCAAGGGACCGACAGGGGGAACACTGAAGCTTTCTTT.

The chain combines TRBV7-2 with TRBJ1-2, with D unresolved. CDR3 length: 13 amino acids. V was shortened by 5 bases and J by 8 bases, with 15 bases between the two germline ends. Germline V gene sequence: CDR1 SGHTA, CDR2 FQGNSA. The CDR3 nucleotides are TGTGCCAGCAGCCCCGAATGGGCCGTCGGCTACACCTTC. Its protein is CASSPEWAVGYTF.

Written as DNA, the CDR3 is TGTGCCAGCAGCGTAGTTCCGGAGATGAACACTGAAGCTTTCTTT. Encoded protein: CASSVVPEMNTEAFF. The V gene is TRBV9, the J gene TRBJ1-1; no definite D call. CDR1 and CDR2 (germline): SGDLS, YYNGEE. Trimming took off 0 bases at V and 0 bases at J, with 9 bases between the two ends. This CDR3 has 15 amino acids.

The CDR3 region is CASSDSLAGGPDTQYF. DNA for the CDR3: TGTGCCAGCAGTGACTCCCTAGCGGGGGGGCCAGATACGCAGTATTTT. This rearrangement joins TRBV6-4 to TRBJ2-3; TRBD2 aligns across 12 bases. The CDR3 totals 16 residues. CDR1 MRHNA and CDR2 SNTAGT come from the germline V gene. V shed 0 bases and J 4 bases; nucleotides not matched to a gene: 2.

A note on this clone: The same CDR3 can be traced to other DNA sequences in this sample. In nucleotides, the CDR3 is TGCGCCAGCAGCCTCGGGGGAACTAGCACAGATACGCAGTATTTT. Encoded protein: CASSLGGTSTDTQYF. The chain recombines TRBV5-1 with TRBJ2-3; possible D gene TRBD2, 6 bases. CDR3 size: 15 residues. The germline CDR1 and CDR2 sequences are SGHRS and YFSETQ. Trimming took off 4 bases at V and 0 bases at J, with 12 bases between the two ends. The full variable domain, rest sourced from reference TRBV5-1 and TRBJ2-3, is KAGVTQTPRYLIKTRGQQVTLSCSPISGHRSVSWYQQTPGQGLQFLFEYFSETQRNKGNFPGRFSGRQFSNSRSEMNVSTLELGDSALYLCASSLGGTSTDTQYFGPGTRLTVL.

CDR3 loop: CASSQMSGAYEQYF. The DNA of the CDR3 is TGTGCCAGCAGCCAGATGTCCGGGGCCTACGAGCAGTACTTC. The chain joins TRBV7-3 to TRBJ2-7, with a tentative D call TRBD2 (5 bases). Per the germline V gene, CDR1 is SGHTA and CDR2 is FQGTGA. Trimming pared 5 bases from V and 2 bases from J, leaving 13 bases between. The CDR3 is 14 residues long.

This clone was detected only a few times. The chain uses TRBV7-9 and TRBJ2-7; TRBD1 matches at 7 bases. The CDR3 runs to 14 residues. V dropped 3 bases and J dropped 3; count of bases not matched to a gene: 5. Per the germline V gene, CDR1 is SEHNR and CDR2 is FQNEAQ (reference sequence). The CDR3 DNA follows: TGTGCCAGCAGCTTTGGAAGGGACAGCTACGAGCAGTACTTC. This codes for CASSFGRDSYEQYF.

This chain uses TRBV5-1 with TRBJ2-5, with 9 bases matching TRBD2. Germline V gene lookup returns CDR1 SGHRS and CDR2 YFSETQ. This CDR3 comprises 17 residues. V trimming: 3 bases; J trimming: 5 bases; junction bases outside the gene matches: 14. DNA for the CDR3: TGCGCCAGCAGCTATGGACTAGCGCCCAATGTTGGGGAGACCCAGTACTTC. Encoded protein: CASSYGLAPNVGETQYF.

This clone was recorded once. The chain couples TRBV6-5 to TRBJ2-7; D perhaps matches TRBD2 (5 bases). Germline assignment: CDR1 MNHEY and CDR2 SVGAGI. The CDR3 length is 14 residues. The V gene lost 6 bases and the J gene lost 1 base, with 13 bases spanning the gap. This CDR3 reads CASSFRAGSYEQYF. As DNA, the CDR3 is TGTGCCAGCAGCTTCCGGGCGGGTTCCTACGAGCAGTACTTC.

This rearrangement joins TRBV18 to TRBJ2-1; 9 bases match TRBD2. This CDR3 has 16 residues. Germline V CDR1 and CDR2: KGHSH, LQKENI. J lost 7 bases, V lost 3 bases, and 10 bases had no gene match. In DNA form, the CDR3 reads TGTGCCAGCTCACCTTGGGTAGCGGGAGTACGGAATGAGCAGTTCTTC. Translation gives CASSPWVAGVRNEQFF.

The chain has TRBV6-5 and TRBJ1-1, with 7 bases fitting TRBD1. Germline CDR1 is MNHEY and CDR2 is SVGAGI. The CDR3 is made up of 14 amino acids. J was trimmed by 4 bases and V by 5 bases; bases with no gene match: 7. The CDR3 sequence is CASSETGEVTEAFF. CDR3 DNA: TGTGCCAGCAGTGAAACAGGGGAGGTCACTGAAGCTTTCTTT.

This chain connects TRBV7-3 to TRBJ2-3; 7 nucleotides align to TRBD1. V gave up 4 bases and J gave up 0 bases; unmatched junction bases: 4. From germline, CDR1 is SGHTA and CDR2 FQGTGA. CDR3 length: 15 residues. The DNA of the CDR3 is TGTGCCAGCAGCTCCTCGGGACAGAGCACAGATACGCAGTATTTT. Translated: CASSSSGQSTDTQYF.

V gene TRBV30 combines with J gene TRBJ2-3; D unclear. V shed 0 bases and J shed 11 bases, with 9 bases lying between them. Germline V gene data show CDR1 as GTSNPN and CDR2 as SVGIG (reference sequence). The CDR3 spans 11 residues. The CDR3 coding sequence is TGTGCCTGGAGTGTAAGTCGCGGGCAGTATTTT. It is translated as CAWSVSRGQYF.

This clone was seen a few times. This chain joins TRBV30 and TRBJ1-2; D perhaps matches TRBD1 (5 bases). Germline V gives CDR1 GTSNPN, CDR2 SVGIG (reference sequence). The CDR3 length is 13 residues. Deletions cut 4 bases from V and 8 bases from J, with 17 bases between. CDR3 protein: CAWTPGGVRGYTF. CDR3 nucleotides: TGTGCCTGGACCCCTGGGGGGGTTCGGGGCTACACCTTC.